This T cell receptor beta chain derives from a study of Ad26.COV2.S vaccination and SARS-CoV-2 variants. Generated by immunoSEQ multiplex PCR, the TCRdb table keeps only in-frame clones and is missing some. This sample has about 350,000 clones, with about 89% found just once. Study-wide points: There was reportedly substantial breadth in spike-specific CD8+ and CD4+ T cell responses after vaccination.

Points on this clone: Its target is unknown.

Specified treatment: about 20 received Ad26.COV2.S at low or high dose, single or two shots; 5 received placebo; per-sample allocation not given. Material that was analyzed had been drawn on day 63 after the first vaccine or placebo injection. The sequenced sample was peripheral blood, obtained in a trial of Ad26.COV2.S vaccine versus placebo. The clonotype originates from a person aged 18 to 59 who received the Ad26.COV2.S COVID-19 vaccine or a placebo.

As DNA, the CDR3 is TGTGCCAGCAGCCGACTCACAGAAGAGGGCTACACCTTC. Translation gives CASSRLTEEGYTF. The chain joins TRBV28 to TRBJ1-2, with D unresolved. CDR1 is MDHEN and CDR2 is SYDVKM in the germline V gene. The CDR3 is made up of 13 amino acids. The ends were cut back, 6 bases at V and 8 bases at J, with 16 bases in the middle.